These 7 T cell receptor beta chains were sequenced from one sample in a study of a mutant IDH1 vaccine in newly diagnosed glioma. These TCRs' antigens remain unknown. Time point specified: week 11, during vaccination. Each dose of the vaccine consisted of 300 ug of mutant IDH1 20-mer peptide, with topical imiquimod. TCRdb's table, derived via immunoSEQ multiplex PCR, lists solely in-frame clones and lacks some. The table records tens of thousands of clones, roughly 80% of them present only once. The specimen was PBMCs, collected from a glioma patient whose treatment included an IDH1 peptide vaccine. Every receptor here comes from a man aged 50 to 59 with glioma.

Here the CDR3 DNA reads TGTGCCAGCAGCTTTCTCGACAACAACCAAGAGACCCAGTACTTC. It codes for CASSFLDNNQETQYF. The rearrangement joins TRBV7-9 to TRBJ2-5; D is unclear. The germline V gene has CDR1 SEHNR and CDR2 FQNEAQ (reference sequence). CDR3 length: 15 amino acids. Trimming cost V 3 bases and J 0 bases, with 11 bases left between them.

The chain employs TRBV4-3 and TRBJ1-2; the D is unclear. V was cut by 1 base and J by 4 bases, with 10 bases left in between. In germline, CDR1 is LGHNA, CDR2 YSLEER. This CDR3 contains 14 residues. CDR3 DNA sequence: TGCGCCAGCAGCCAAGGCCAAGGCGCCTATGGCTACACCTTC. This sequence encodes CASSQGQGAYGYTF.

This clone was recorded a few times. The chain is built from TRBV5-6 and TRBJ1-1; weak D call: TRBD1 (5 bases). This CDR3 contains 13 residues. The germline V gene encodes CDR1 SGHDT and CDR2 YYEEEE. Trimming cost V 4 bases and J 4 bases, with 11 bases left between them. This CDR3 is CASSLPGITEAFF. For the CDR3, the DNA is TGTGCCAGCAGCCTTCCAGGGATCACTGAAGCTTTCTTT.

The J gene is TRBJ1-4, the V gene TRBV18; possible D gene TRBD1, 5 bases. Germline CDR1 KGHSH, CDR2 LQKENI. CDR3 length: 14 residues. Deletions cut 5 bases from V and 5 bases from J, with 12 bases between. CDR3 loop: CASSSRQQNEKLFF. The CDR3 coding sequence is TGTGCCAGCTCATCCCGACAGCAGAATGAAAAACTGTTTTTT.

The rearrangement uses TRBV6-5 and TRBJ1-3; D is perhaps TRBD1 (5 bases). The CDR3 runs to 15 residues. Per germline, CDR1 MNHEY and CDR2 SVGAGI. V was shortened by 6 bases and J by 4 bases, with 16 bases between the two germline ends. The CDR3 sequence is CASSPREGFGNTIYF. The CDR3 DNA reads TGTGCCAGCAGCCCGAGAGAGGGGTTCGGAAACACCATATATTTT.

V usage is TRBV5-6 and J usage is TRBJ1-1; D unclear. The ends were cut back, 1 base at V and 3 bases at J, with 16 bases in the middle. Germline V gene lookup returns CDR1 SGHDT and CDR2 YYEEEE. The CDR3 extends over 16 amino acids. The CDR3 coding sequence is TGTGCCAGCAGCTTGATTATAACCGCACCTTACACTGAAGCTTTCTTT. Translated: CASSLIITAPYTEAFF.

The chain carries TRBV7-3 and TRBJ1-6; 7 positions match TRBD1. Germline V gene lookup returns CDR1 SGHTA and CDR2 FQGTGA. The CDR3 length is 17 residues. V shed 5 bases and J 6 bases; nucleotides not matched to a gene: 13. Here the CDR3 DNA reads TGTGCCAGCAGCCAAGTGGCAGGGGGAGCGGTTAATTCACCCCTCCACTTT. This codes for CASSQVAGGAVNSPLHF.